The 3 T cell receptor beta chains below come from one sample, sequenced in a study of T cell responses to AZD1222 COVID-19 vaccine. Using immunoSEQ multiplex PCR, the repertoire was profiled, and TCRdb retains in-frame clones only, with some absent. The sample has about 190,000 clones, approximately 90% seen once. The specimen was peripheral blood, collected on day 0 of AZD1222 vaccination. These TCRs come from an adult in good health.

V gene TRBV15 combines with J gene TRBJ1-5; TRBD1 matches 10 bases. CDR3 size: 17 residues. The junction had 7 bases not matched to a gene; V was cut back by 0 bases and J by 5 bases. Germline-derived CDR1 and CDR2 are LNHNV and YYDKDF (reference sequence). The CDR3 region is CATSRDLGTGDDQPQHF. The CDR3 DNA reads TGTGCCACCAGCAGAGATCTTGGGACAGGGGACGATCAGCCCCAGCATTTT.

This chain connects TRBV3-1 (or the pseudogene TRBV3-2) to TRBJ2-7; possibly TRBD1 for D (5 bases). The CDR3 is made up of 15 amino acids. Germline V gene data show CDR1 as LGHDT and CDR2 as YNNKEL (reference sequence). With 0 bases removed from V and 5 bases from J, the gap between germline ends came to 14 bases. CDR3 nucleotide sequence: TGTGCCAGCAGCCAAGAACTCAGGGTTCGGAACGAGCAGTACTTC. Its translation is CASSQELRVRNEQYF.

The rearrangement joins TRBV24-1 to TRBJ2-1; D not resolved. Per the germline V gene, CDR1 is KGHDR and CDR2 is SFDVKD. The V gene lost 5 bases and the J gene lost 8 bases, with 9 bases spanning the gap. This CDR3 comprises 12 residues. In DNA, the CDR3 is TGTGCCACCAGTGCCCGTAGGTATGAGCAGTTCTTC. Amino acid sequence: CATSARRYEQFF.